The present T cell receptor beta chain was sequenced within a study of blood T cells in healthy people across ages (dated by TCRdb to the mid-2010s). Concerning the study at large: In model experiments, template switching captured about one uniquely barcoded TCR beta cDNA molecule for every two T cells. Two additional independent replicas of 1 million unique cDNA reads from the same blood draw were analyzed for two donors (one aged 18 to 29 and one aged 80 or older). The donors were divided into four age groups: young (average around 17 years), middle-aged (about 39), aged (about 56) and long-lived (82). Age-related changes in TCR beta repertoire diversity were measured in the study by deep sequencing normalized with unique cDNA molecular identifiers. The research as a whole found: As age increased, observed TCR beta diversity per million T cells dropped in a roughly linear way, and a significant reduction was already evident by age 40. Conclusive comparison of naive and antigen-experienced compartments was prevented by the profiling of bulk unsorted PBMCs. Because the CMV infection status of the donors was unknown, age-related changes in expanded clonotypes may potentially have been confounded. A strong correlation was found between observed TCR beta diversity and the percentage of naive T cells measured by flow cytometry. Compared with the aged group, the long-lived group had more naive CD4+ T cells, fewer expanded clones and increased TCR diversity, a pattern suggesting age selection. Total diversity estimates from one million sequenced T cells were considered lower bounds and underestimates.

This clonotype was seen more than once but under ten times. Its antigen is currently not known. Within one base of it there is no much larger clone, and no base qualities were kept. Libraries came from 5' RACE. Instrument on record: Illumina HiSeq 2500. A second PCR of 7 to 11 cycles was run with a J-beta primer mix and a sample-barcoded 5' primer. Each TCR beta cDNA molecule received a unique molecular identifier from a template-switch 5' adaptor carrying 12 random nucleotides. Each sample yielded at least 2.5 million CDR3-containing paired-end reads. All of the RNA was converted into first-strand cDNA using the Mint cDNA synthesis kit, with a TRBC-specific oligonucleotide serving as the primer. All cDNA was treated with uracil-DNA glycosylase and then went through a first 18-cycle PCR with the universal primers M1SS and BC2_uni_R. The original methods were these. For normalization, 1 million high-quality reads were randomly selected from each sample, with every read carrying a distinct molecular identifier. Instead of being binned into consensus sequences, reads that shared molecular identifiers were thrown out. MiTCR, with a Q25 quality threshold and the strictest error-elimination algorithm, was used for CDR3 identification, clonotype clustering and error correction. Lower-bound total TCR beta diversity was estimated with a nonparametric unseen species model using Euler transformation. TCRdb reanalyzed the raw reads on its own, using fastp at Q25 for trimming and MiXCR for clone calling, and kept in-frame beta chains. Records with the same CDR3 protein are collapsed into one entry carrying the most frequent genes and DNA. The V and J calls and clone size are TCRdb's, not the authors'. This sample gives hundreds of thousands of distinct CDR3 sequences in total; around a quarter of them show up just once. The top ten clones comprise more than 7.5% of the sample.

The junction carries 7 bases between V and J, which are trimmed by 1 base and 4 bases respectively. CDR1 SQVTM and CDR2 ANQGSEA are derived from the germline V gene. From cysteine to phenylalanine, the CDR3 is 12 amino acids long. Solely the CDR3 DNA is kept, with 36 bases framed from the first base. Systemically healthy Caucasian individuals from Russia, some 40 in total and aged about 6 to 95 years, were included as donors. About 9.6 milliliters of peripheral blood were collected from each donor into EDTA-treated Vacutainer tubes. PBMCs were isolated by Ficoll-Paque density-gradient centrifugation, with at least 6 million obtained per sample. Total RNA, at least 6 micrograms per sample, was extracted from PBMCs with Trizol reagent. For every donor, an aliquot of PBMCs went through flow cytometry to measure the percentages of naive CD45RAhigh/CD27high T cells. Separately, the same data were catalogued under a study of T cells of mothers and their children. According to the second study: Nine systemically healthy Caucasian individuals served as donors, namely three mothers together with their six children. cDNA synthesis consumed the entire amount of extracted RNA, loaded at around 1.5 ug RNA in each 15 ul reaction. In the second PCR, the M1S primer introduced both the sample barcodes and 2-4 random nucleotides. Over 10 million TCR beta CDR3 reads came from each mother, compared with approximately 3 million reads from each child. In both related and unrelated pairs, thymic selection shapes the output of TCR recombination in a similar way, with inherited differences having only a minor effect. Normalized repertoire overlap in related mother-child pairs was always slightly higher than in unrelated mother-child pairs, but the difference was never significant. With a sensitivity of approximately 100 clones per million clonotypes, no persistent microchimeric T cell clones were detected. The study used deep NGS to compare TCR beta repertoires of mothers and children, seeking features distinguishing related mother-child pairs from unrelated individuals. The mean age was roughly 44 +/- 4 years for the mothers and about 12 +/- 4 years for the children. After adapter ligation with NEBNext reagents, the libraries were sequenced on Illumina HiSeq 2000 with 100+100 nt paired-end reads. To prevent cross-contamination, the mother and child libraries were prepared one month apart and sequenced in separate runs. Each donor had between roughly 450,000 and 2,300,000 distinct TCR beta clonotypes identified. Naive TCR beta clonotypes were estimated from low-frequency clonotypes matched to each donor's FACS-determined naive share, without sorting.

The sequence was collected from a boy between 10 and 17 years old in good health. Source material: blood. The rearranged segments are TRBV29-1 and TRBJ1-1; confidence is insufficient to name the D gene. CDR3 protein: CSVEGPITEAFF. The DNA sequence is as follows: TGCAGCGTTGAAGGGCCGATCACTGAAGCTTTCTTT.